These 2 T cell receptor beta chains originate from one sample sequenced in a study of response to subunit inactivated influenza vaccine. Each CDR3 protein is one row after TCRdb ran MiXCR on the RT-PCR reads. The sample contains hundreds of thousands of distinct CDR3 sequences, 6.5% to 8% of which appear only once. Sequencing used PBMCs from blood, obtained roughly 24 months after vaccination. The receptors originated from a man aged 50 to 75 who received an inactivated influenza vaccine.

This clonotype was detected many times. V is TRBV7-9 and J is TRBJ2-1; TRBD2 aligns across 7 bases. With 5 bases clipped from V and 3 bases from J, the junction kept 10 bases outside the gene matches. The CDR3 extends over 16 amino acids. CDR1 and CDR2 (germline): SEHNR, FQNEAQ (reference sequence). For the CDR3, the DNA is TGTGCCAGCAGCCCTCGGGGGGACCTAATCTACAATGAGCAGTTCTTC. It translates to CASSPRGDLIYNEQFF.

The genes are TRBV29-1 and TRBJ2-3, with D maybe TRBD1 (5 bases). Germline V CDR1 and CDR2: SQVTM, ANQGSEA. The CDR3 totals 15 residues. Trimming removed 4 bases from V and 1 base from J, with 15 bases in between. This CDR3 reads CSVVGPTAGTDTQYF. Here the CDR3 DNA reads TGCAGCGTTGTGGGGCCCACGGCTGGCACAGATACGCAGTATTTT.